Each of the 3 T cell receptor beta chains below was sequenced from the same sample in a study of T cell responses to AZD1222 COVID-19 vaccine. TCRdb keeps only in-frame clones here, not all; method: immunoSEQ multiplex PCR. The table shows over 120,000 clones, with roughly 90% occurring only once. The sample in question was peripheral blood, obtained on day 0 of AZD1222 vaccination. Every receptor here comes from an adult in good health.

This chain uses TRBV11-3 with TRBJ2-1; no clear D. V was trimmed by 2 bases and J by 6 bases, leaving 5 bases between them. CDR1 is SGHNT and CDR2 is YENEEA in the germline V gene. This CDR3 comprises 12 residues. The CDR3 reads CASSLTSNEQFF. The CDR3, as DNA: TGTGCCAGCAGCTTAACGTCCAATGAGCAGTTCTTC.

The chain recombines TRBV9 with TRBJ2-1; D is uncertain. Germline V gives CDR1 SGDLS, CDR2 YYNGEE. Trimming removed 0 bases at V and 6 bases at J, with 7 bases between. This CDR3 region has 13 residues. CDR3 DNA sequence: TGTGCCAGCAGCGTAGGGGTTCGCAATGAGCAGTTCTTC. Translating it yields CASSVGVRNEQFF.

The chain has TRBV28 and TRBJ2-7; D possibly corresponds to TRBD1 (6 bases). Germline loops: CDR1 MDHEN, CDR2 SYDVKM. Trimming pared 2 bases from V and 3 bases from J, leaving 20 bases between. The CDR3 is 17 amino acids. CDR3 region: CASSLPVRRTAYYEQYF. Here the CDR3 DNA reads TGTGCCAGCAGTTTACCGGTGCGGAGGACAGCATACTACGAGCAGTACTTC. Drawing the rest from reference TRBV28 and TRBJ2-7, the complete variable domain is DVKVTQSSRYLVKRTGEKVFLECVQDMDHENMFWYRQDPGLGLRLIYFSYDVKMKEKGDIPEGYSVSREKKERFSLILESASTNQTSMYLCASSLPVRRTAYYEQYFGPGTRLTVT.